The rows below give T cell receptor beta chains drawn from one sample of a study of cytomegalovirus exposure and HLA in healthy donors. Some clones are missing from TCRdb's copy, which holds only in-frame ones; the method was immunoSEQ multiplex PCR. The data show 150,000 or so clones, and the top ten clones hold around 1.5%. Sequenced sample: PBMCs. These receptors were obtained from a woman in her 50s in good health and CMV-seronegative. Both conserved end residues are part of each CDR3. A D gene is named only where the DNA matches it firmly.

D,V,J,CDR3,DNA
TRBD1,TRBV6-6,TRBJ1-5,CASSQGASQPQHF,TGTGCCAGCAGCCAGGGGGCGAGTCAGCCCCAGCATTTT
TRBD1,TRBV11-3,TRBJ1-1,CASSDRTGQNTEAFF,TGTGCCAGCAGCGATCGGACAGGGCAGAACACTGAAGCTTTCTTT
TRBD2,TRBV4-1,TRBJ2-4,CASYGGRAKNIQYF,TGCGCCAGCTACGGGGGGAGGGCCAAAAACATTCAGTACTTC
.,TRBV6-6,TRBJ2-7,CASRQATYEQYF,TGTGCCAGTCGACAGGCCACCTACGAGCAGTACTTC
.,TRBV6-1,TRBJ2-7,CASSEASNYYYEQYF,TGTGCCAGCAGTGAAGCCTCTAACTACTACTACGAGCAGTACTTC
TRBD1,TRBV4-1,TRBJ2-3,CASSHDGTGGDTQYF,TGCGCCAGCAGCCACGACGGGACAGGGGGAGATACGCAGTATTTT
TRBD1,TRBV5-5,TRBJ2-7,CASSFRDRGDLYEQYF,TGTGCCAGCAGCTTCCGGGACAGGGGCGATCTCTACGAGCAGTACTTC
.,TRBV28,TRBJ1-1,CASSFSGVGTEAFF,TGTGCCAGCAGTTTTTCGGGTGTGGGCACTGAAGCTTTCTTT
TRBD1,TRBV19,TRBJ1-2,CASSPGTGAYGYTF,TGTGCCAGTAGCCCCGGGACAGGGGCCTATGGCTACACCTTC
.,TRBV9,TRBJ1-1,CASSSRGNTEAFF,TGTGCCAGCAGCTCCAGGGGGAACACTGAAGCTTTCTTT
TRBD2,TRBV9,TRBJ2-2,CASRRDIAGGPDTGELFF,TGTGCCAGCAGGCGTGACATAGCGGGAGGGCCGGACACCGGGGAGCTGTTTTTT
.,TRBV19,TRBJ1-2,CASSIVGQGYGYTF,TGTGCCAGTAGTATAGTTGGTCAGGGCTATGGCTACACCTTC
.,TRBV7-8,TRBJ1-2,CASSLVGGRGGYTF,TGTGCCAGCAGCTTAGTAGGGGGAAGGGGAGGCTACACCTTC
TRBD2,TRBV7-6,TRBJ2-7,CASSSTSGIGEQYF,TGTGCCAGCAGCTCGACTAGCGGGATTGGAGAGCAGTACTTC
.,TRBV4-2,TRBJ2-7,CASSQDRERGGNEQYF,TGTGCCAGCAGCCAAGATCGGGAGAGGGGGGGTAACGAGCAGTACTTC
.,TRBV4-1,TRBJ1-5,CASSQGQLESNQPQHF,TGCGCCAGCAGCCAAGGACAGTTGGAAAGCAATCAGCCCCAGCATTTT
.,TRBV13,TRBJ2-5,CASSLRAGSQETQYF,TGTGCCAGCAGCTTAAGGGCGGGGAGCCAAGAGACCCAGTACTTC
.,TRBV6-5,TRBJ1-1,CASKSGTEAFF,TGTGCCAGCAAGTCGGGCACTGAAGCTTTCTTT
TRBD1,TRBV5-1,TRBJ2-3,CASSLPGTGITDTQYF,TGCGCCAGCAGCTTGCCCGGGACAGGCATCACAGATACGCAGTATTTT
.,TRBV7-9,TRBJ1-4,CASREDSGGEKLFF,TGTGCCAGCAGGGAGGACAGCGGCGGAGAAAAACTGTTTTTT
.,TRBV5-8,TRBJ2-7,CASSRAQGGEQYF,TGTGCCAGCAGCCGAGCCCAAGGGGGCGAGCAGTACTTC
TRBD2,TRBV2,TRBJ2-2,CASKKRDATGELFF,TGTGCCAGCAAGAAGCGGGACGCCACCGGGGAGCTGTTTTTT
TRBD1,TRBV12-5,TRBJ1-5,CASGLWERDRGGLSNQPQHF,TGTGCTAGTGGTTTGTGGGAGAGGGACAGGGGGGGCCTTAGCAATCAGCCCCAGCATTTT
TRBD2,TRBV5-1,TRBJ2-5,CASSLGTSGGETQYF,TGCGCCAGCAGCTTGGGCACTAGCGGTGGAGAGACCCAGTACTTC
.,TRBV7-9,TRBJ2-1,CASSPPNGEQFF,TGTGCCAGCAGCCCCCCCAACGGTGAGCAGTTCTTC
.,TRBV6-5,TRBJ1-1,CASSSSAGDTEAFF,TGTGCCAGCAGTTCCTCCGCCGGGGACACTGAAGCTTTCTTT
.,TRBV7-2,TRBJ1-5,CASSVRTDQPQHF,TGTGCCAGCAGCGTACGGACTGATCAGCCCCAGCATTTT
.,TRBV7-2,TRBJ2-7,CASSLQAYEQYF,TGTGCCAGCAGCTTACAGGCCTACGAGCAGTACTTC
TRBD2,TRBV6-5,TRBJ2-2,CASTGLASNTGELFF,TGTGCCAGCACCGGACTAGCTTCGAACACCGGGGAGCTGTTTTTT
.,TRBV6-1,TRBJ2-7,CASREYILETNEQYF,TGTGCCAGCAGGGAATATATACTAGAAACCAACGAGCAGTACTTC
TRBD1,TRBV30,TRBJ1-4,CAWKGWDRGVVSGEKLFF,TGTGCCTGGAAGGGGTGGGACAGGGGAGTAGTATCGGGTGAAAAACTGTTTTTT
TRBD1,TRBV14,TRBJ2-1,CASSQGQGWREQFF,TGTGCCAGCAGCCAAGGACAGGGGTGGCGTGAGCAGTTCTTC
TRBD1,TRBV28,TRBJ2-3,CASSFRRDRGDTQYF,TGTGCCAGCAGTTTTCGGCGGGACAGGGGAGATACGCAGTATTTT
TRBD2,TRBV14,TRBJ2-7,CASSPLPGLVPYEQYF,TGTGCCAGCAGCCCTCTCCCGGGACTAGTTCCCTACGAGCAGTACTTC
TRBD1,TRBV4-1,TRBJ1-5,CASSQATGINQPQHF,TGCGCCAGCAGCCAAGCGACAGGGATCAATCAGCCCCAGCATTTT
.,TRBV19,TRBJ2-1,CASRRDTYNEQFF,TGTGCCAGTAGACGGGACACCTACAATGAGCAGTTCTTC
.,TRBV7-9,TRBJ1-1,CASRKQGDTEAFF,TGTGCCAGCAGGAAACAGGGAGACACTGAAGCTTTCTTT
TRBD1,TRBV5-1,TRBJ2-1,CASSWDSPQDEQFF,TGCGCCAGCAGCTGGGACAGCCCTCAGGATGAGCAGTTCTTC
TRBD2,TRBV14,TRBJ2-1,CASSLLAGGRYNEQFF,TGTGCCAGCAGCCTCTTAGCGGGGGGGCGGTACAATGAGCAGTTCTTC
TRBD1,TRBV28,TRBJ2-7,CASRGQGGTYEQYF,TGTGCCAGCCGCGGACAGGGAGGTACCTACGAGCAGTACTTC
TRBD1,TRBV7-2,TRBJ1-1,CASSLGVGQGSEAFF,TGTGCCAGCAGCTTAGGGGTGGGACAGGGGTCTGAAGCTTTCTTT
TRBD1,TRBV9,TRBJ1-3,CASSVGLGGIGNTIYF,TGTGCCAGCAGCGTAGGTTTAGGGGGCATTGGAAACACCATATATTTT
.,TRBV13,TRBJ2-5,CASSLGRTKLSETQYF,TGTGCCAGCAGCTTAGGCCGCACAAAATTGTCGGAGACCCAGTACTTC
.,TRBV5-6,TRBJ1-6,CASSALTGNNSPLHF,TGTGCCAGCAGCGCCCTAACAGGAAATAATTCACCCCTCCACTTT
.,TRBV18,TRBJ1-6,CASSPAQGPLENSPLHF,TGTGCCAGCTCTCCAGCCCAGGGGCCCCTAGAGAATTCACCCCTCCACTTT
.,TRBV7-8,TRBJ1-5,CASSLETVNNQPQHF,TGTGCCAGCAGCCTAGAGACAGTGAACAATCAGCCCCAGCATTTT
TRBD1,TRBV19,TRBJ1-5,CASSITQGANQPQHF,TGTGCCAGTAGCATAACTCAGGGGGCGAATCAGCCCCAGCATTTT
TRBD1,TRBV7-2,TRBJ2-7,CASSGTGGYEQYF,TGTGCCAGCAGCGGAACAGGGGGCTACGAGCAGTACTTC
.,TRBV13,TRBJ2-7,CASSPYYDGGTYEQYF,TGTGCCAGCAGTCCATACTACGATGGGGGGACCTACGAGCAGTACTTC
.,TRBV27,TRBJ1-6,CASAGAQTLHF,TGTGCCAGCGCGGGAGCCCAGACCCTCCACTTT